These 12 T cell receptor beta chains were all obtained from the same sample, sequenced in a study of blood T cell repertoires in COVID-19 (dated by TCRdb to the early 2020s). Library preparation employed the immunoSEQ multiplex PCR assay. As stored in TCRdb, this immuneACCESS dataset retains in-frame rearrangements with V and J assigned. A fraction of the clones does not appear; measured against another copy, unresolved V genes explain less than half of the discrepancy, and the remainder lacks a known reason. The sample records about 170,000 clones, approximately 88% of which are singletons. Of the sample, about a tenth falls within the top ten clones. Sample: peripheral blood. These receptors were collected from a woman older than 75 with active or convalescent COVID-19.

The J gene is TRBJ1-5, the V gene TRBV6-2 or TRBV6-3; TRBD1 might be the D (6 bases). V was clipped by 5 bases and J by 0 bases, with 14 bases between them. Looked up from germline, CDR1 is MNHEY and CDR2 is SVGEGT. The length of the CDR3 is 16 residues. The CDR3 reads CASSPDRIYSNQPQHF. CDR3 coding DNA: TGTGCCAGCAGTCCGGACAGAATCTATAGCAATCAGCCCCAGCATTTT.

The rearrangement uses TRBV5-1 and TRBJ1-1; 9 bases agree with TRBD1. CDR1 is SGHRS and CDR2 is YFSETQ in the germline V gene. The CDR3 is 14 amino acids. The junction had 5 bases not matched to a gene; V was cut back by 4 bases and J by 4 bases. The CDR3 sequence: CASSRQGEGTEAFF. CDR3 bases: TGCGCCAGCAGCAGACAGGGGGAAGGCACTGAAGCTTTCTTT.

V usage is TRBV21-1 and J usage is TRBJ1-1; no DNA check was done on the table's D call, TRBD1. TRBV21-1 is listed as a pseudogene. The CDR3 spans 15 residues. As DNA, the CDR3 is TGTGCCAGCAGCACCCACCGACACCGGATCCCTGAAGCTTTCTTT. Translation gives CASSTHRHRIPEAFF.

This rearrangement joins TRBV7-8 to TRBJ2-5; maybe TRBD2 (6 bases). The V and J ends lost 5 bases and 4 bases respectively, with 14 bases between them. This CDR3 has 14 residues. The germline CDR1 and CDR2 sequences are SGHVS and FQNEAQ. CDR3 DNA sequence: TGTGCCAGCAGCCCCTTCTCGCGGGGAGAGACCCAGTACTTC. This sequence encodes CASSPFSRGETQYF.

This clone was counted ten times or more. V gene TRBV19 combines with J gene TRBJ1-2; D unresolved. CDR1 LNHDA and CDR2 SQIVND come from the germline V gene (reference sequence). The CDR3 totals 13 residues. With 5 bases removed from V and 7 bases from J, the gap between germline ends came to 14 bases. CDR3 coding DNA: TGTGCCAGTAGTGCCGGTGGTCTAGGTGGCTACACCTTC. Protein sequence: CASSAGGLGGYTF.

The chain joins TRBV5-6 to TRBJ2-1; 9 bases agree with TRBD1. The germline CDR1 and CDR2 sequences are SGHDT and YYEEEE. The V and J ends lost 6 bases and 4 bases, in that order; junction bases with no gene match: 5. This CDR3 spans 14 amino acids. CDR3 region: CASNAQGAYNEQFF. Here the CDR3 DNA reads TGTGCCAGCAACGCACAGGGGGCGTACAATGAGCAGTTCTTC.

The V gene is TRBV7-2, the J gene TRBJ1-1, with D hard to call. CDR1 and CDR2 (germline): SGHTA, FQGNSA. The length of the CDR3 is 13 residues. Trimming cost V 3 bases and J 4 bases, with 9 bases left between them. CDR3: CASSFREATEAFF. The CDR3 DNA sequence: TGTGCCAGCAGCTTTAGAGAGGCCACTGAAGCTTTCTTT.

This chain connects TRBV6-4 to TRBJ2-2, with 9 bases fitting TRBD1. Unmatched junction bases numbered 2, after V lost 2 bases and J lost 1 base. The CDR3 sequence is 16 residues long. Germline CDR1 is MRHNA and CDR2 is SNTAGT. CDR3 protein: CASSDGTGRNTGELFF. CDR3 nucleotides: TGTGCCAGCAGTGACGGGACAGGGCGGAACACCGGGGAGCTGTTTTTT.

The chain joins TRBV7-9 to TRBJ1-6, with a tentative D call TRBD1 (5 bases). The V gene lost 1 base and the J gene lost 0 bases, with 13 bases spanning the gap. The V gene's germline CDR1 is SEHNR and CDR2 FQNEAQ (reference sequence). The CDR3 runs 18 residues. Here the CDR3 DNA reads TGTGCCAGCAGCTTAGACCCGTCAAGGGGCTCCTATAATTCACCCCTCCACTTT. This sequence encodes CASSLDPSRGSYNSPLHF.

This rearrangement joins TRBV9 to TRBJ2-1; D may be TRBD2 (5 bases). Germline CDR1 is SGDLS and CDR2 is YYNGEE. This CDR3 region has 17 residues. Trimming removed 2 bases at V and 7 bases at J, with 22 bases between. The CDR3 loop is CASSVSHQGWRGNEQFF. CDR3 DNA: TGTGCCAGCAGCGTTTCCCACCAAGGTTGGCGAGGGAATGAGCAGTTCTTC.

The CDR3 loop reads CASSQGLAGGETQYF. The CDR3, as DNA: TGTGCCAGCAGTCAGGGACTAGCGGGTGGGGAGACCCAGTACTTC. The chain carries TRBV6-5 and TRBJ2-5; 12 nucleotides match TRBD2. Germline values: CDR1 MNHEY, CDR2 SVGAGI. J lost 5 bases, V lost 5 bases, and 6 bases had no gene match. The CDR3 has 15 residues.

The chain joins TRBV9 to TRBJ2-3, with TRBD2 identical over 7 bases. Looked up from germline, CDR1 is SGDLS and CDR2 is YYNGEE. V shed 4 bases, J shed 8 bases, and the junction held 7 bases outside the gene matches. The CDR3 has 13 residues. CDR3 nucleotides: TGTGCCAGCAGCCCGGGGGGTCAGGGTACGCAGTATTTT. Encoded protein: CASSPGGQGTQYF.